Listed below are T cell receptor beta chains from one sample, sequenced in a study of T-cell memory formation after mild COVID-19. TCRdb processed the 5' RACE reads anew with MiXCR; each CDR3 protein has one entry. The top ten clones hold roughly 23% of a sample with more than 300,000 distinct CDR3 sequences, approximately 22% of them seen once. The sequencing sample was made of PBMCs or a T cell subset sorted from them (not recorded which). These receptors were taken from a man aged 18 to 35 who had mild COVID-19 (a few samples of this study predate the infection). Cell type and time point are not known. The CDR3 runs from the conserved cysteine through the conserved F or W. Fields, in order: CDR3 DNA, CDR3 protein, V gene, J gene, clone size, D gene, CDR3 length. D genes are given only for firm matches. Expanded clones are given a class, and other clones once, few, many or no size at all.

CDR3 DNA: TGTGCCAGCAGCCCCCGTGGGTCTTTCTACAATGAGCAGTTCTTC
CDR3 protein: CASSPRGSFYNEQFF
V gene: TRBV28
J gene: TRBJ2-1
clone size: NA
D gene: NA
CDR3 length: 15

CDR3 DNA: TGTGCCAGCAGTTTTTGGGGACAGGGGAGCGAAAAACTGTTTTTT
CDR3 protein: CASSFWGQGSEKLFF
V gene: TRBV12-3/TRBV12-4
J gene: TRBJ1-4
clone size: NA
D gene: TRBD1
CDR3 length: 15

CDR3 DNA: TGTGCCAGCAGCTCCACCGGACTAGCGGTCCACAATGAGCAGTTCTTC
CDR3 protein: CASSSTGLAVHNEQFF
V gene: TRBV7-2
J gene: TRBJ2-1
clone size: NA
D gene: TRBD2
CDR3 length: 16

CDR3 DNA: TGTGCCAGCAGTCAGGGACAGGAGACCTACAATGAGCAGTTCTTC
CDR3 protein: CASSQGQETYNEQFF
V gene: TRBV6-6
J gene: TRBJ2-1
clone size: NA
D gene: TRBD1
CDR3 length: 15

CDR3 DNA: TGTGCCAGCAGCGGAGGCAGGGACGAGCAGTTCTTC
CDR3 protein: CASSGGRDEQFF
V gene: TRBV5-4
J gene: TRBJ2-1
clone size: few
D gene: NA
CDR3 length: 12

CDR3 DNA: TGTGCCAGCAGCTTAGGGGAGTACACCGGGGAGCTGTTTTTT
CDR3 protein: CASSLGEYTGELFF
V gene: TRBV7-2
J gene: TRBJ2-2
clone size: few
D gene: NA
CDR3 length: 14

CDR3 DNA: TGTGCCGCCCAGGACGAGAGGGCTGGAAACACCATATATTTT
CDR3 protein: CAAQDERAGNTIYF
V gene: TRBV24-1
J gene: TRBJ1-3
clone size: NA
D gene: NA
CDR3 length: 14

CDR3 DNA: TGTGCTAGTGGTTTGGTACCGCCGATCCAGGGTACTGAAGCTTTCTTT
CDR3 protein: CASGLVPPIQGTEAFF
V gene: TRBV12-5
J gene: TRBJ1-1
clone size: NA
D gene: NA
CDR3 length: 16

CDR3 DNA: TGTGCCAGCAGCTCCCAGTCTAATGAAAAACTGTTTTTT
CDR3 protein: CASSSQSNEKLFF
V gene: TRBV7-2
J gene: TRBJ1-4
clone size: NA
D gene: NA
CDR3 length: 13

CDR3 DNA: TGTGCCAGCAGCCAAGGCGGGGGACCGGACATTCAGTACTTC
CDR3 protein: CASSQGGGPDIQYF
V gene: TRBV3-1
J gene: TRBJ2-4
clone size: NA
D gene: TRBD2
CDR3 length: 14

CDR3 DNA: TGTGCCAGCAGCTCCCGAGGGGGACGGGGCACAGATACGCAGTATTTT
CDR3 protein: CASSSRGGRGTDTQYF
V gene: TRBV7-3
J gene: TRBJ2-3
clone size: NA
D gene: NA
CDR3 length: 16

CDR3 DNA: TGTGCCAGTAGTGCGCGAAATGGACAGGGGGATTTCTTT
CDR3 protein: CASSARNGQGDFF
V gene: TRBV19
J gene: TRBJ1-1
clone size: NA
D gene: TRBD1
CDR3 length: 13

CDR3 DNA: TGCAGTGCTAGCGGGCGGTCGAGTGAGCAGTTCTTC
CDR3 protein: CSASGRSSEQFF
V gene: TRBV20-1
J gene: TRBJ2-1
clone size: NA
D gene: NA
CDR3 length: 12

CDR3 DNA: TGCGCCAGCAGCTTGGGAAGTTCGGGGGGGCCAGATACGCAGTATTTT
CDR3 protein: CASSLGSSGGPDTQYF
V gene: TRBV5-1
J gene: TRBJ2-3
clone size: NA
D gene: TRBD2
CDR3 length: 16

CDR3 DNA: TGTGCCAGCAGCCAAGATCGGGACAGCTCTGGGGCCAACGTCCTGACTTTC
CDR3 protein: CASSQDRDSSGANVLTF
V gene: TRBV4-2
J gene: TRBJ2-6
clone size: many
D gene: TRBD1
CDR3 length: 17

CDR3 DNA: TGTGCCAGCAGCCAAGATTCCAGAGAAGCTTTCTTT
CDR3 protein: CASSQDSREAFF
V gene: TRBV14
J gene: TRBJ1-1
clone size: few
D gene: NA
CDR3 length: 12

CDR3 DNA: TGTGCCAGCAGCCGACAGGCATCCACTGAAGCTTTCTTT
CDR3 protein: CASSRQASTEAFF
V gene: TRBV6-4
J gene: TRBJ1-1
clone size: NA
D gene: NA
CDR3 length: 13

CDR3 DNA: TGTGCCAGCCCCAGCGCGGAGAATTCACCCCTCCACTTT
CDR3 protein: CASPSAENSPLHF
V gene: TRBV2
J gene: TRBJ1-6
clone size: NA
D gene: NA
CDR3 length: 13

CDR3 DNA: TGTGCCAGCAGCGCGGTCGGGGGAGCCTACACAGATACGCAGTATTTT
CDR3 protein: CASSAVGGAYTDTQYF
V gene: TRBV3-1
J gene: TRBJ2-3
clone size: NA
D gene: NA
CDR3 length: 16

CDR3 DNA: TGCGCCAGCAGCCCAAGATACGTAAGCACAGATACGCAGTATTTT
CDR3 protein: CASSPRYVSTDTQYF
V gene: TRBV4-1
J gene: TRBJ2-3
clone size: few
D gene: NA
CDR3 length: 15

CDR3 DNA: TGCAGTGCTAGAGATCGCAGGGAGCAAGAGACCCAGTACTTC
CDR3 protein: CSARDRREQETQYF
V gene: TRBV20-1
J gene: TRBJ2-5
clone size: few
D gene: NA
CDR3 length: 14

CDR3 DNA: TGTGCCAGCAGCTTAGATCGTGAGGGGCTCACTGAAGCTTTCTTT
CDR3 protein: CASSLDREGLTEAFF
V gene: TRBV11-2
J gene: TRBJ1-1
clone size: NA
D gene: NA
CDR3 length: 15

CDR3 DNA: TGCGCCAGCAGCTTGAACGGGGGAGGTGAGCAGTTCTTC
CDR3 protein: CASSLNGGGEQFF
V gene: TRBV5-1
J gene: TRBJ2-1
clone size: few
D gene: NA
CDR3 length: 13

CDR3 DNA: TGTGCCAGCAAGACAGCCGTTCCTTATGGCTACACCTTC
CDR3 protein: CASKTAVPYGYTF
V gene: TRBV6-5
J gene: TRBJ1-2
clone size: NA
D gene: NA
CDR3 length: 13

CDR3 DNA: TGTGCCAGCAGCTCAGCGACAGAGGGGACCTATGGCTACACCTTC
CDR3 protein: CASSSATEGTYGYTF
V gene: TRBV7-2
J gene: TRBJ1-2
clone size: NA
D gene: NA
CDR3 length: 15

CDR3 DNA: TGTGCCAGCAGTGGGGGGGACAGCCACTATGGCTACACCTTC
CDR3 protein: CASSGGDSHYGYTF
V gene: TRBV6-1
J gene: TRBJ1-2
clone size: NA
D gene: TRBD1
CDR3 length: 14

CDR3 DNA: TGTGCCAGCATATACCAGGGGAACGGAAACACCATATATTTT
CDR3 protein: CASIYQGNGNTIYF
V gene: TRBV28
J gene: TRBJ1-3
clone size: NA
D gene: NA
CDR3 length: 14

CDR3 DNA: TGTGCCACTTCACAGGGTACGAACACTGAAGCTTTCTTT
CDR3 protein: CATSQGTNTEAFF
V gene: TRBV15
J gene: TRBJ1-1
clone size: NA
D gene: NA
CDR3 length: 13

CDR3 DNA: TGCAGCGTTGGTTGGGGCGCTGAGAACACTGAAGCTTTCTTT
CDR3 protein: CSVGWGAENTEAFF
V gene: TRBV29-1
J gene: TRBJ1-1
clone size: NA
D gene: NA
CDR3 length: 14

CDR3 DNA: TGTGCCAGCTCACCACCTCTTAAGTACAATGAGCAGTTCTTC
CDR3 protein: CASSPPLKYNEQFF
V gene: TRBV18
J gene: TRBJ2-1
clone size: NA
D gene: NA
CDR3 length: 14

CDR3 DNA: TGTGCCAGCAGCCGAGGGACAGGGGATCGGCCCCAGCATTTT
CDR3 protein: CASSRGTGDRPQHF
V gene: TRBV27
J gene: TRBJ1-5
clone size: few
D gene: TRBD1
CDR3 length: 14

CDR3 DNA: TGCGCCAGCGGACTCCGACCAACCGTAGGGCAGGCATACACCGGGGAGCTGTTTTTT
CDR3 protein: CASGLRPTVGQAYTGELFF
V gene: TRBV5-1
J gene: TRBJ2-2
clone size: NA
D gene: NA
CDR3 length: 19

CDR3 DNA: TGTGCCAGCTCACGAGGCAGGGGTGAACAGCCCCAGCATTTT
CDR3 protein: CASSRGRGEQPQHF
V gene: TRBV18
J gene: TRBJ1-5
clone size: many
D gene: NA
CDR3 length: 14

CDR3 DNA: TGCAGCGCGATGACAGGCCAGACCTACGAGCAGTACTTC
CDR3 protein: CSAMTGQTYEQYF
V gene: TRBV29-1
J gene: TRBJ2-7
clone size: NA
D gene: NA
CDR3 length: 13

CDR3 DNA: TGTGCCACCAGTGATTCCCCGGGACTAGCGGACACAGATACGCAGTATTTT
CDR3 protein: CATSDSPGLADTDTQYF
V gene: TRBV24-1
J gene: TRBJ2-3
clone size: many
D gene: TRBD2
CDR3 length: 17

CDR3 DNA: TGCAGCGCCGTTACCGGGACAGGACAAGGCGCAGATACGCAGTATTTT
CDR3 protein: CSAVTGTGQGADTQYF
V gene: TRBV29-1
J gene: TRBJ2-3
clone size: NA
D gene: TRBD1
CDR3 length: 16

CDR3 DNA: TGTGCCAGCAGATCCGGGACGGTTCAAGAGACCCAGTACTTC
CDR3 protein: CASRSGTVQETQYF
V gene: TRBV6-2/TRBV6-3
J gene: TRBJ2-5
clone size: NA
D gene: NA
CDR3 length: 14

CDR3 DNA: TGTGCCAGCAGCTTGGCGGCTGCTGCCTACGAGCAGTACTTC
CDR3 protein: CASSLAAAAYEQYF
V gene: TRBV5-5
J gene: TRBJ2-7
clone size: NA
D gene: NA
CDR3 length: 14

CDR3 DNA: TGTGCCAGCAGCTTTTGGGCCTTGAACACTGAAGCTTTCTTT
CDR3 protein: CASSFWALNTEAFF
V gene: TRBV7-9
J gene: TRBJ1-1
clone size: many
D gene: NA
CDR3 length: 14

CDR3 DNA: TGTGCCAGCAGTTACTGGACGACTACAGATACGCAGTATTTT
CDR3 protein: CASSYWTTTDTQYF
V gene: TRBV6-2/TRBV6-3
J gene: TRBJ2-3
clone size: NA
D gene: NA
CDR3 length: 14

CDR3 DNA: TGCGCCAGCAGCACACAGGGAGAGGGCTACAATGAGCAGTTCTTC
CDR3 protein: CASSTQGEGYNEQFF
V gene: TRBV5-1
J gene: TRBJ2-1
clone size: NA
D gene: NA
CDR3 length: 15

CDR3 DNA: TGCGCCAGCAGCTTGGAAGGGCCTCTGGCCAATCAGCCCCAGCATTTT
CDR3 protein: CASSLEGPLANQPQHF
V gene: TRBV5-1
J gene: TRBJ1-5
clone size: NA
D gene: NA
CDR3 length: 16

CDR3 DNA: TGCAGTGCTAGTAGAAGGGGGAGGTACAATGAGCAGTTCTTC
CDR3 protein: CSASRRGRYNEQFF
V gene: TRBV20-1
J gene: TRBJ2-1
clone size: few
D gene: NA
CDR3 length: 14

CDR3 DNA: TGTGCCAGCTCACCCTTCGACAGGGGACCCTACGAGCAGTACTTC
CDR3 protein: CASSPFDRGPYEQYF
V gene: TRBV18
J gene: TRBJ2-7
clone size: NA
D gene: TRBD1
CDR3 length: 15

CDR3 DNA: TGTGCCACCAGTGATTACAGGGGCGGTCAGCCCCAGCATTTT
CDR3 protein: CATSDYRGGQPQHF
V gene: TRBV24-1
J gene: TRBJ1-5
clone size: NA
D gene: TRBD1
CDR3 length: 14

CDR3 DNA: TGTGCCAGCAGCTTAGGCATCAAGGGCCGCGGCGGGGAAAAACTGTTTTTT
CDR3 protein: CASSLGIKGRGGEKLFF
V gene: TRBV7-6
J gene: TRBJ1-4
clone size: few
D gene: NA
CDR3 length: 17

CDR3 DNA: TGTGCCAGCAGCGCTCGTGGAACGGCCTACTCTGGGGCCAACGTCCTGACTTTC
CDR3 protein: CASSARGTAYSGANVLTF
V gene: TRBV7-2
J gene: TRBJ2-6
clone size: NA
D gene: NA
CDR3 length: 18

CDR3 DNA: TGCGCCAGTCGGGACACGACAAACACAGATACGCAGTATTTT
CDR3 protein: CASRDTTNTDTQYF
V gene: TRBV5-1
J gene: TRBJ2-3
clone size: NA
D gene: NA
CDR3 length: 14

CDR3 DNA: TGCGCCAGCAGCTTGGAGGGACAGAGCACAGATACGCAGTATTTT
CDR3 protein: CASSLEGQSTDTQYF
V gene: TRBV5-1
J gene: TRBJ2-3
clone size: NA
D gene: TRBD1
CDR3 length: 15